This T cell receptor (beta chain) comes out of a study of T-cell memory formation after mild COVID-19. One entry per CDR3 protein, called by TCRdb with MiXCR from the 5' RACE reads. The sample has 25,000 to 30,000 distinct CDR3 sequences; 9.5% to 15% are singletons. This clonotype was seen repeatedly, ten times or more. J gave up 5 bases and V 5 bases, and 5 bases lay outside the gene matches. The germline V gene encodes CDR1 LGHDT and CDR2 YNNKEL (reference sequence). CDR3 length equals 14 residues. Sequenced input: PBMCs or a T cell subset sorted from them (not recorded which). This chain joins TRBV3-1 and TRBJ1-4, with 7 bases aligning to TRBD1. This clonotype originated in an adult woman who had mild COVID-19 (a few samples of this study predate the infection). Cell type and time point are not known. This CDR3 is CASSDRVANEKLFF. CDR3 in DNA: TGTGCCAGCAGCGACAGGGTGGCGAATGAAAAACTGTTTTTT.